The next 15 T cell receptor beta chains were all read from a single sample in a study of T cell responses to AZD1222 COVID-19 vaccine. The data were produced by immunoSEQ multiplex PCR, yet TCRdb's version contains in-frame clones alone and is incomplete. The repertoire has 98,000 or so clones, approximately 86% of them found once; the top ten carry approximately 3%. The sample consisted of peripheral blood, taken 28 days after the second dose of the MenACWY control vaccine. These receptors all stem from an adult who received the MenACWY meningococcal vaccine as a control.

In this sample, this clone is medium-sized. The chain employs TRBV19 and TRBJ2-3; TRBD1 matches at 8 bases. V lost 11 bases and J lost 1; bases outside the gene matches: 8. The CDR3 is 14 amino acids. Per germline, CDR1 LNHDA and CDR2 SQIVND (reference sequence). The CDR3 here is CASTSGQGTDTQYF. In DNA form, the CDR3 reads TGTGCCTCTACCTCGGGACAGGGCACAGATACGCAGTATTTT.

The chain couples TRBV4-1 to TRBJ2-7; unclear D gene. From germline, CDR1 is MGHRA and CDR2 YSYEKL. CDR3 length equals 16 residues. The V end was cut by 1 base, the J end by 0 bases, with 13 bases between. The CDR3 nucleotides read TGCGCCAGCAGCCAAGGGTCGTTGAGGCCCTCCTACGAGCAGTACTTC. It encodes CASSQGSLRPSYEQYF.

The gene calls are TRBV4-1 and TRBJ2-1, with D possibly being TRBD2 (5 bases). This CDR3 region has 15 residues. V was trimmed by 3 bases and J by 8 bases, leaving 17 bases between them. Germline CDR1 and CDR2: MGHRA and YSYEKL. The CDR3 nucleotides read TGCGCCAGCAGCCACCCCCCCCTGCGGGTCTATGAGCAGTTCTTC. Its protein product is CASSHPPLRVYEQFF.

The chain combines TRBV5-4 with TRBJ1-1; TRBD1 aligns across 9 bases. There are 16 residues in the CDR3. V trimming: 0 bases; J trimming: 0 bases; junction bases outside the gene matches: 3. The V gene's germline CDR1 is SGHNT and CDR2 YYREEE (reference sequence). Written as DNA, the CDR3 is TGTGCCAGCAGCTTGGGGAGACAGGGGGTGAACACTGAAGCTTTCTTT. Encoded protein: CASSLGRQGVNTEAFF.

CDR3 in amino acids: CASSHRDLPYNEQFF. In DNA, the CDR3 is TGTGCCAGCAGCCACCGGGACCTACCTTACAATGAGCAGTTCTTC. The chain combines TRBV11-1 with TRBJ2-1, with D perhaps TRBD1 or TRBD2 (5 bases each). CDR3 size: 15 residues. V was pared by 5 bases and J by 4 bases, with 15 bases between. The germline CDR1 and CDR2 sequences are SGHAT and FQDESV (reference sequence).

The chain joins TRBV6-6 to TRBJ1-2; 7 nucleotides match TRBD1. V was clipped by 4 bases and J by 1 base; unmatched bases: 6. Germline CDR1 reads MNHNY; CDR2 reads SVGAGI (reference sequence). The CDR3 contains 15 residues. The CDR3 region is CASSSPGDSNYGYTF. The CDR3 nucleotides are TGTGCCAGCAGTTCCCCCGGGGACAGTAACTATGGCTACACCTTC.

The CDR3 nucleotides read TGTGCCAGCAGCGCTACCCCAGGGTGGAGGGGGTACTACGAGCAGTACTTC. Protein: CASSATPGWRGYYEQYF. V gene TRBV7-2 combines with J gene TRBJ2-7; tentatively, D is TRBD1 or TRBD2 (6 bases each). The V end was cut by 5 bases, the J end by 3 bases, with 23 bases between. CDR3 size: 17 residues. Germline V gene data show CDR1 as SGHTA and CDR2 as FQGNSA.

The J gene is TRBJ1-6, the V gene TRBV28; D unclear. The CDR3 is 17 amino acids. With 1 base removed from V and 3 bases from J, the gap between germline ends came to 13 bases. CDR1 and CDR2 (germline): MDHEN, SYDVKM. For the CDR3, the DNA is TGTGCCAGCAGTTTATCGCGGGATCCCTACTATAATTCACCCCTCCACTTT. It translates to CASSLSRDPYYNSPLHF.

The chain couples TRBV18 to TRBJ1-4; the match to TRBD1 covers 7 bases. Per the germline V gene, CDR1 is KGHSH and CDR2 is LQKENI. This CDR3 region has 17 residues. V trimming: 6 bases; J trimming: 0 bases; junction bases outside the gene matches: 10. Written as DNA, the CDR3 is TGTGCCAGCTCGCTGACAAGGGACAGCGCAACTAATGAAAAACTGTTTTTT. Translated: CASSLTRDSATNEKLFF.

The CDR3 sequence is CASSPQPTGIRPYEQYF. CDR3 coding DNA: TGTGCCAGCAGCCCACAACCGACAGGGATCCGACCCTACGAGCAGTACTTC. This rearrangement joins TRBV7-9 to TRBJ2-7; 7 bases match TRBD1. CDR1 SEHNR and CDR2 FQNEAQ come from the germline V gene (reference sequence). The CDR3 runs to 17 residues. J gave up 2 bases and V 5 bases, and 15 bases lay outside the gene matches. The full variable domain, its missing parts supplied by reference TRBV7-9 and TRBJ2-7, is DTGVSQNPRHKITKRGQNVTFRCDPISEHNRLYWYRQTLGQGPEFLTYFQNEAQLEKSRLLSDRFSAERPKGSFSTLEIQRTEQGDSAMYLCASSPQPTGIRPYEQYFGPGTRLTVT.

The V call is TRBV10-2, the J call TRBJ1-3; D remains unclear. The CDR3 sequence is 14 residues long. The germline CDR1 and CDR2 sequences are WSHSY and SAAADI. With 3 bases removed from V and 3 bases from J, the gap between germline ends came to 9 bases. CDR3 sequence (DNA): TGCGCCAGCAGTGACCGGGGATTTGGAAACACCATATATTTT. Its protein is CASSDRGFGNTIYF.

The CDR3 DNA reads TGTGCCAGCGAGACAGGGAGGGAGCAGTACTTC. Its protein product is CASETGREQYF. The rearrangement links TRBV28 to TRBJ2-7; tentative D call: TRBD1 (7 bases). Trimming removed 8 bases at V and 7 bases at J, with 12 bases between. Germline V lookup: CDR1 MDHEN, CDR2 SYDVKM. The CDR3 is made up of 11 amino acids.

The chain carries TRBV5-1 and TRBJ1-4, with a possible D match to TRBD1 (5 bases). V was cut by 4 bases and J by 3 bases, with 13 bases left in between. The CDR3 consists of 15 residues. Looked up from germline, CDR1 is SGHRS and CDR2 is YFSETQ. CDR3 loop: CASSVAQGSNEKLFF. CDR3 nucleotides: TGCGCCAGCAGCGTCGCCCAGGGTTCTAATGAAAAACTGTTTTTT. The full variable domain, completed using reference TRBV5-1 and TRBJ1-4, is KAGVTQTPRYLIKTRGQQVTLSCSPISGHRSVSWYQQTPGQGLQFLFEYFSETQRNKGNFPGRFSGRQFSNSRSEMNVSTLELGDSALYLCASSVAQGSNEKLFFGSGTQLSVL.

CDR3 in DNA: TGTGCCAGCAGCCCCGAGGGGTCCTACAATGAGCAGTTCTTC. This encodes CASSPEGSYNEQFF. The chain uses TRBV11-2 and TRBJ2-1; the D gene could be TRBD1 or TRBD2 (5 bases each). CDR3 size: 14 residues. Trimming stripped 5 bases from V and 1 base from J, with 9 bases between. Per the germline V gene, CDR1 is SGHAT and CDR2 is FQNNGV.

This clone showed up just a few times. V and J are TRBV6-5 and TRBJ1-1; D may be TRBD1 (5 bases). The CDR3 loop spans 12 amino acids. Germline-derived CDR1 and CDR2 are MNHEY and SVGAGI. The ends were cut back, 7 bases at V and 4 bases at J, with 10 bases in the middle. The CDR3 DNA reads TGTGCCAGCAAGAATAGGGGCACTGAAGCTTTCTTT. Its translation is CASKNRGTEAFF.